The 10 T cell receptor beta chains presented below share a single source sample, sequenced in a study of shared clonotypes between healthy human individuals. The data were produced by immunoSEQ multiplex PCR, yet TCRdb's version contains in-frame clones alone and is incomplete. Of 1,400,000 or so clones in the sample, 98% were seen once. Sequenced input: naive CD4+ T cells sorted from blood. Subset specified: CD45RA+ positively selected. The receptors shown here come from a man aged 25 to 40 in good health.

CDR3 coding DNA: TGCAGCGTTACAGGGCACGATGGCTACACCTTC. This codes for CSVTGHDGYTF. V and J are TRBV29-1 and TRBJ1-2, with D tentatively TRBD1 (6 bases). Trimming cost V 5 bases and J 6 bases, with 10 bases left between them. Germline CDR1 and CDR2: SQVTM and ANQGSEA. This CDR3 has 11 amino acids.

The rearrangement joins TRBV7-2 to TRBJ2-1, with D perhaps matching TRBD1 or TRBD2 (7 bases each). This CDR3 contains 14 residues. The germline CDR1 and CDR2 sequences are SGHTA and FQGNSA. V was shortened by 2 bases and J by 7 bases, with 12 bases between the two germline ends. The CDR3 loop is CASSLTAGQNEQFF. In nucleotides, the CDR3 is TGTGCCAGCAGCTTAACAGCGGGACAGAATGAGCAGTTCTTC.

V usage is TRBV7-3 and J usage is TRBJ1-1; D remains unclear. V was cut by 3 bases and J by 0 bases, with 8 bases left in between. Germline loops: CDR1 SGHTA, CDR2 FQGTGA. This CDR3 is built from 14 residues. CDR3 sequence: CASSFEELNTEAFF. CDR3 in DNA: TGTGCCAGCAGCTTTGAGGAATTGAACACTGAAGCTTTCTTT.

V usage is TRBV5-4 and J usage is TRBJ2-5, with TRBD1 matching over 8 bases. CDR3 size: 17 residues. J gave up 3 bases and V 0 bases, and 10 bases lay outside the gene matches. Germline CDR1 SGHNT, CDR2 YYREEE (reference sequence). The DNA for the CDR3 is TGTGCCAGCAGCTTGGGGACAAGCGGACAGGGAAAAGAGACCCAGTACTTC. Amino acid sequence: CASSLGTSGQGKETQYF. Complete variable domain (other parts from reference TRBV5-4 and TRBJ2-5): ETGVTQSPTHLIKTRGQQVTLRCSSQSGHNTVSWYQQALGQGPQFIFQYYREEENGRGNFPPRFSGLQFPNYSSELNVNALELDDSALYLCASSLGTSGQGKETQYFGPGTRLLVL.

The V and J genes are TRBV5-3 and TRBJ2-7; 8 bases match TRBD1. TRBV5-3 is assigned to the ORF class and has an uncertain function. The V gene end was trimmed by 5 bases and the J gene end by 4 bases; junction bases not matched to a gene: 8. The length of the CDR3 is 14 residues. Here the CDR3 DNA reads TGTGCCAGAAGTCACGGACAGGGACAGTACGAGCAGTACTTC. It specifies CARSHGQGQYEQYF.

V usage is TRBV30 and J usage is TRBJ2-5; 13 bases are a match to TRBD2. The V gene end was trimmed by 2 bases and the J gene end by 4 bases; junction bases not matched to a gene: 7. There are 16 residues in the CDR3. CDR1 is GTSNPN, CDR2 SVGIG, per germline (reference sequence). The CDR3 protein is CAWSSRGLAGSETQYF. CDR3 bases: TGTGCCTGGAGTTCACGGGGACTAGCGGGATCAGAGACCCAGTACTTC. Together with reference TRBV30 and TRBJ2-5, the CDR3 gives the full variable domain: SQTIHQWPATLVQPVGSPLSLECTVEGTSNPNLYWYRQAAGRGLQLLFYSVGIGQISSEVPQNLSASRPQDRQFILSSKKLLLSDSGFYLCAWSSRGLAGSETQYFGPGTRLLVL.

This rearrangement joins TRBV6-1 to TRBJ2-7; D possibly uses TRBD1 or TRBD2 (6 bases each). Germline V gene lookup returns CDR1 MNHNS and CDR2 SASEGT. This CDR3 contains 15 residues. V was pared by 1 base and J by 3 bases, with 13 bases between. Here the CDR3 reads CASSEEGGGNYEQYF. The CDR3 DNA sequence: TGTGCCAGCAGTGAAGAAGGGGGAGGCAACTACGAGCAGTACTTC.

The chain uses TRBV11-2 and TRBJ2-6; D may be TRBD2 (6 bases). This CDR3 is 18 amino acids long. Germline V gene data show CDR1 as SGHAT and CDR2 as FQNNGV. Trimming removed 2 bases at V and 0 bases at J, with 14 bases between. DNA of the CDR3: TGTGCCAGCAGCTTACTCCCGGGAGCCCTCTCTGGGGCCAACGTCCTGACTTTC. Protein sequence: CASSLLPGALSGANVLTF.

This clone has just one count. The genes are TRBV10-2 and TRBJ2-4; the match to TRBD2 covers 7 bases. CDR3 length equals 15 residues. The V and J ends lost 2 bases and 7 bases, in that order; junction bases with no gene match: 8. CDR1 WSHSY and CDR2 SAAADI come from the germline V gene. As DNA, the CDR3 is TGCGCCAGCAGTGAGGTGGGGGGGAGGATGAACATTCAGTACTTC. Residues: CASSEVGGRMNIQYF.

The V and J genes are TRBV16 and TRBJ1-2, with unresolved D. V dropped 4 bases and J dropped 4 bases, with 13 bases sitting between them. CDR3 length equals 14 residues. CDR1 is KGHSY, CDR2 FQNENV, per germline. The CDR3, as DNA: TGTGCCAGCAGCCTCCAGACCGAGGGCTATGGCTACACCTTC. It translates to CASSLQTEGYGYTF.